The sequence of this TCR beta chain was determined in a study of response to subunit inactivated influenza vaccine. Germline CDR1 is SQVTM and CDR2 is ANQGSEA. This CDR3 has 12 residues. Comments on this clonotype: This clone may be a read error of a much larger clone one base away.

TCRdb re-called the RT-PCR reads with MiXCR, one entry per CDR3 protein. The sample lists about 830,000 distinct CDR3 sequences; approximately 17% were seen once. This specimen was PBMCs from blood, taken 5 to 6 days after vaccination. The clonotype comes from a man between 45 and 60 years old who received an inactivated influenza vaccine. The V gene is TRBV29-1, the J gene TRBJ2-3; D is undetermined. The DNA of the CDR3 is TGCAGCGTGGCAGAGTCTGGAGATACGCAGAATTTT. Encoded protein: CSVAESGDTQNF.